A single sample is the source of the 31 T cell receptor beta chains below, sequenced in a study of blood T cell repertoires in COVID-19. The protocol was immunoSEQ multiplex PCR, while the TCRdb copy is restricted to in-frame clones and leaves out a portion. The sample yields about 59,000 clones, approximately 79% seen once. Sequenced input: peripheral blood. The receptor set was obtained from a man in his fifties or sixties with acute or convalescent COVID-19.

The rearrangement uses TRBV9 and TRBJ2-3; D is unresolved. Per the germline V gene, CDR1 is SGDLS and CDR2 is YYNGEE. V gave up 0 bases and J gave up 2 bases, with 10 bases separating them. This CDR3 is 15 amino acids long. The CDR3 protein is CASSVDVEPTDTQYF. DNA of the CDR3: TGTGCCAGCAGCGTAGATGTAGAGCCCACAGATACGCAGTATTTT.

The chain recombines TRBV4-2 with TRBJ2-7; 16 nucleotides line up with TRBD2. V shed 0 bases, J shed 2 bases, and the junction held 7 bases outside the gene matches. The germline gives CDR1 LGHNA, CDR2 YNFKEQ. This CDR3 has 19 amino acids. This CDR3 is CASSQEGLAGGPVPYEQYF. The CDR3 DNA reads TGTGCCAGCAGCCAAGAGGGACTAGCGGGAGGGCCAGTCCCCTACGAGCAGTACTTC.

J is TRBJ2-1 and V is TRBV7-8, with TRBD2 identical over 13 bases. Looked up from germline, CDR1 is SGHVS and CDR2 is FQNEAQ. This CDR3 region has 16 residues. Trimming cost V 5 bases and J 8 bases; bases outside gene matches: 9. The CDR3 coding sequence is TGTGCCAGCAGCCCCGGGACTAGCGGGATGGAAGATGAGCAGTTCTTC. Amino acids: CASSPGTSGMEDEQFF.

The chain combines TRBV28 with TRBJ1-1; no reliable D call. This CDR3 contains 13 residues. V was clipped by 4 bases and J by 0 bases, with 6 bases between them. Per the germline V gene, CDR1 is MDHEN and CDR2 is SYDVKM. The CDR3 loop reads CASSSSMNTEAFF. In DNA form, the CDR3 reads TGTGCCAGCAGTTCATCCATGAACACTGAAGCTTTCTTT.

The genes are TRBV7-9 and TRBJ2-1; D may be TRBD2 (5 bases). The CDR3 runs 16 residues. Per germline, CDR1 SEHNR and CDR2 FQNEAQ (reference sequence). Between the trimmed V and J ends, which lost 5 bases and 0 bases, there was a span of 14 bases. The CDR3 nucleotides read TGTGCCAGCAGCCCCGTGAGAGGGATCTCCTACAATGAGCAGTTCTTC. Its translation is CASSPVRGISYNEQFF.

The rearrangement uses TRBV6-1 and TRBJ2-1; 11 nucleotides align to TRBD2. Germline V CDR1 and CDR2: MNHNS, SASEGT. V was clipped by 0 bases and J by 8 bases; unmatched bases: 6. This CDR3 contains 16 residues. The DNA of the CDR3 is TGTGCCAGCAGTGAAGCGGTGACTAGCGGGACCGATGAGCAGTTCTTC. Translated, it gives CASSEAVTSGTDEQFF.

This clone was seen a handful of times. The chain couples TRBV15 to TRBJ2-7, with TRBD2 matching 7 bases. The CDR3 is made up of 16 amino acids. J lost 3 bases, V lost 1 base, and 9 bases had no gene match. CDR1 and CDR2 (germline): LNHNV, YYDKDF (reference sequence). The CDR3 protein is CATSRGSEGGGYEQYF. CDR3 in DNA: TGTGCCACCAGCAGAGGCAGCGAGGGCGGGGGCTACGAGCAGTACTTC. Full variable domain (outside the CDR3, taken from reference TRBV15 and TRBJ2-7): DAMVIQNPRYQVTQFGKPVTLSCSQTLNHNVMYWYQQKSSQAPKLLFHYYDKDFNNEADTPDNFQSRRPNTSFCFLDIRSPGLGDTAMYLCATSRGSEGGGYEQYFGPGTRLTVT.

This CDR3 is CASRWTGSTEAFF. As DNA, the CDR3 is TGTGCCAGCAGGTGGACAGGGAGCACTGAAGCTTTCTTT. The chain links TRBV28 to TRBJ1-1; 8 bases map to TRBD1. Germline trimming cut 6 bases from V and 4 bases from J; bases unmatched to any gene: 4. The CDR3 covers 13 residues. The germline CDR1 and CDR2 sequences are MDHEN and SYDVKM.

The chain uses TRBV10-3 and TRBJ2-7; 9 bases agree with TRBD1. Per germline, CDR1 ENHRY and CDR2 SYGVKD. The CDR3 length is 15 residues. J gave up 5 bases and V 4 bases, and 9 bases lay outside the gene matches. The CDR3 bases are TGTGCCATCAGTGTTTCGACAGGGGGGATAAACGAGCAGTACTTC. Amino acid sequence: CAISVSTGGINEQYF.

The chain has TRBV5-8 and TRBJ1-3, with unresolved D. This CDR3 has 15 residues. Trimming took 2 bases from V and 0 from J, leaving 9 bases between them. Germline V gene lookup returns CDR1 SGHTS and CDR2 YDEGEE. The DNA of the CDR3 is TGTGCCAGCAGCTTAAGTTACGGCTCTGGAAACACCATATATTTT. It translates to CASSLSYGSGNTIYF.

CDR3 loop: CASSEHSNEKLFF. The CDR3 region has the DNA TGTGCCAGCAGCGAACACAGTAATGAAAAACTGTTTTTT. The V call is TRBV6-2 or TRBV6-3, the J call TRBJ1-4; no reliable D call. The CDR3 consists of 13 residues. Trimming stripped 6 bases from V and 4 bases from J, with 9 bases between. The germline CDR1 and CDR2 sequences are MNHEY and SVGEGT.

The V and J genes are TRBV2 and TRBJ2-7; 10 nucleotides agree with TRBD1. With V trimmed by 7 bases and J by 5 bases, 5 bases remained unmatched. The CDR3 runs 13 residues. Germline values: CDR1 SNHLY, CDR2 FYNNEI. This CDR3 reads CASKDRGKNEQYF. The CDR3, as DNA: TGTGCCAGCAAGGACAGGGGGAAGAACGAGCAGTACTTC.

The rearrangement uses TRBV7-8 and TRBJ2-1; possible D gene TRBD2, 6 bases. In germline, CDR1 is SGHVS, CDR2 FQNEAQ. The CDR3 covers 14 residues. Deletions cut 0 bases from V and 5 bases from J, with 8 bases between. The CDR3 here is CASSLAGRNNEQFF. In DNA form, the CDR3 reads TGTGCCAGCAGCTTAGCCGGGAGAAACAATGAGCAGTTCTTC.

The rearrangement links TRBV7-9 to TRBJ2-6; a weak D match, TRBD2 (5 bases). The germline V gene has CDR1 SEHNR and CDR2 FQNEAQ (reference sequence). Trimming stripped 0 bases from V and 14 bases from J, with 11 bases between. The CDR3 loop spans 13 amino acids. This CDR3 reads CASSLAGRGLLTF. In DNA, the CDR3 is TGTGCCAGCAGCTTAGCGGGGAGAGGACTCCTGACTTTC.

This sequence joins TRBV11-2 and TRBJ2-5; 12 bases line up with TRBD2. V shed 7 bases and J 4 bases; nucleotides not matched to a gene: 7. The V gene's germline CDR1 is SGHAT and CDR2 FQNNGV. The CDR3 length is 15 residues. DNA of the CDR3: TGTGCCAGCACTCCGACTAGCGGGAGATCAGAGACCCAGTACTTC. Translation gives CASTPTSGRSETQYF.

This clone appeared a single time. The chain couples TRBV3-1 (or the pseudogene TRBV3-2) to TRBJ2-3, with 8 bases that match TRBD2. V was pared by 5 bases and J by 2 bases, with 9 bases of the junction left unmatched. Germline values: CDR1 LGHDT, CDR2 YNNKEL (reference sequence). There are 16 residues in the CDR3. CDR3 amino acids: CASSSRLASNTDTQYF. The CDR3 region has the DNA TGTGCCAGCAGCTCCCGACTAGCGAGTAACACAGATACGCAGTATTTT.

This chain links TRBV27 with TRBJ2-3; a possible D gene is TRBD2 (5 bases). Trimming stripped 4 bases from V and 6 bases from J, with 17 bases between. The CDR3 extends over 15 amino acids. Germline-derived CDR1 and CDR2 are MNHEY and SMNVEV (reference sequence). The CDR3 is CASSSTWGVGDTQYF. Written as DNA, the CDR3 is TGTGCCAGCAGTTCGACTTGGGGAGTAGGGGATACGCAGTATTTT.

For the CDR3, the DNA is TGTGCCAGCAGCTCCTGGACTAGCGGAGGGACCACAGATACGCAGTATTTT. Translated: CASSSWTSGGTTDTQYF. V usage is TRBV7-9 and J usage is TRBJ2-3; 10 nucleotides line up with TRBD2. J lost 2 bases, V lost 4 bases, and 9 bases had no gene match. The CDR3 sequence is 17 residues long. Germline CDR1 SEHNR, CDR2 FQNEAQ (reference sequence). The full variable domain, with the rest looked up from reference TRBV7-9 and TRBJ2-3, is DTGVSQNPRHKITKRGQNVTFRCDPISEHNRLYWYRQTLGQGPEFLTYFQNEAQLEKSRLLSDRFSAERPKGSFSTLEIQRTEQGDSAMYLCASSSWTSGGTTDTQYFGPGTRLTVL.

The rearrangement links TRBV7-9 to TRBJ2-7; the match to TRBD1 covers 7 bases. The ends lost 3 bases at V and 0 bases at J; junction bases unmatched: 2. Germline CDR1 reads SEHNR; CDR2 reads FQNEAQ (reference sequence). CDR3 size: 14 residues. CDR3 nucleotides: TGTGCCAGCAGCTTTTGGGACAGCTCCTACGAGCAGTACTTC. It specifies CASSFWDSSYEQYF.

The chain joins TRBV10-3 to TRBJ1-5, with TRBD1 matching over 11 bases. From germline, CDR1 is ENHRY and CDR2 SYGVKD. V lost 10 bases and J lost 3; bases outside the gene matches: 8. The CDR3 contains 15 residues. The CDR3 region has the DNA TGTGCCACCACGACGGACAGGGGGCACAATCAGCCCCAGCATTTT. The encoded protein is CATTTDRGHNQPQHF.

The V and J genes are TRBV2 and TRBJ1-1; D is uncertain. V shed 9 bases and J shed 5 bases, with 19 bases lying between them. In germline, CDR1 is SNHLY, CDR2 FYNNEI. The CDR3 length is 14 residues. The CDR3 DNA follows: TGTGCCAGGATCACAAATCCCGATTGGACTGAAGCTTTCTTT. It yields the protein CARITNPDWTEAFF.

The J gene is TRBJ1-1, the V gene TRBV18; 7 positions agree with TRBD1. Germline lookup yields CDR1 KGHSH and CDR2 LQKENI. Unmatched junction bases numbered 13, after V lost 3 bases and J lost 3 bases. CDR3 size: 17 residues. As DNA, the CDR3 is TGTGCCAGCTCACCCGTCGGGACAGCCTCTTCCTACACTGAAGCTTTCTTT. Translated: CASSPVGTASSYTEAFF.

The gene calls are TRBV5-1 and TRBJ1-2; 9 bases align to TRBD1. The trim removed 0 bases at V and 6 bases at J, leaving 3 bases unmatched. Germline V gene data show CDR1 as SGHRS and CDR2 as YFSETQ. CDR3 length equals 14 residues. The CDR3 is CASSLGWTGDGYTF. The CDR3 DNA reads TGCGCCAGCAGCTTGGGATGGACAGGGGATGGCTACACCTTC.

Comments on this clone: One end of the junction is discordant with germline, which a read error may explain. The J gene is TRBJ2-1, the V gene TRBV7-7, with TRBD2 identical over 8 bases. CDR3 length equals 15 residues. Looked up from germline, CDR1 is SSHAT and CDR2 is FNYEAQ (reference sequence). The CDR3 sequence is CASSLELAEYNEQFF. The CDR3, as DNA: TGTGCTAGCAGCTTAGAACTAGCGGAGTACAATGAGCAGTTCTTC.

The rearrangement uses TRBV25-1 and TRBJ2-7; maybe TRBD2 (5 bases). Trimming took off 3 bases at V and 3 bases at J, with 18 bases between the two ends. The CDR3 has 16 amino acids. The germline gives CDR1 MGHDK, CDR2 SYGVNS. The CDR3, as DNA: TGTGCCAGCAGTGACCCCCCCGACGCGGAGGACTACGAGCAGTACTTC. As protein: CASSDPPDAEDYEQYF.

The gene calls are TRBV7-2 and TRBJ2-4; 8 bases agree with TRBD1. The V gene's germline CDR1 is SGHTA and CDR2 FQGNSA. The V gene end was trimmed by 5 bases and the J gene end by 7 bases; junction bases not matched to a gene: 13. The CDR3 is made up of 16 amino acids. The CDR3 DNA follows: TGTGCCAGCAGCCCCCAGGCAGGGGGCAGGAGCAACATTCAGTACTTC. Translating gives CASSPQAGGRSNIQYF.

The rearrangement uses TRBV6-2 or TRBV6-3 and TRBJ1-5, with D maybe TRBD1 (6 bases). Looked up from germline, CDR1 is MNHEY and CDR2 is SVGEGT. Trimming took off 1 base at V and 2 bases at J, with 12 bases between the two ends. This CDR3 is 16 amino acids long. In nucleotides, the CDR3 is TGTGCCAGCAGTTACTATACATGGGGGCGCAATCAGCCCCAGCATTTT. Translating it yields CASSYYTWGRNQPQHF.

This clone has just a few counts. This sequence joins TRBV5-1 and TRBJ1-2; TRBD1 agrees at 12 bases. The CDR3 length is 15 residues. The V and J ends lost 7 bases and 8 bases, in that order; junction bases with no gene match: 12. Germline values: CDR1 SGHRS, CDR2 YFSETQ. CDR3 in DNA: TGCGCCAGCCTACCTGGGACAGGGGGCAGTAAAGGCTACACCTTC. This sequence encodes CASLPGTGGSKGYTF.

This chain connects TRBV2 to TRBJ1-6; no reliable D call. The CDR3 is 15 amino acids. Between the trimmed V and J ends, which lost 2 bases and 8 bases, there was a span of 13 bases. CDR1 SNHLY and CDR2 FYNNEI come from the germline V gene. CDR3 sequence (DNA): TGTGCCAGCAGTGAAAAAGGTTCAGGTTATTCACCCCTCCACTTT. As protein: CASSEKGSGYSPLHF.

The V call is TRBV6-4, the J call TRBJ2-3, with a possible D match to TRBD2 (6 bases). Germline V gene lookup returns CDR1 MRHNA and CDR2 SNTAGT. With 6 bases removed from V and 4 bases from J, the gap between germline ends came to 14 bases. The CDR3 sequence is 14 residues long. CDR3 bases: TGTGCCAGCAGGGTCCGACGGGAGCCAGATACGCAGTATTTT. It specifies CASRVRREPDTQYF.

CDR3: CASSQATSVRDEQFF. CDR3 nucleotides: TGCGCCAGCAGCCAAGCGACTAGCGTTCGAGATGAGCAGTTCTTC. The V gene is TRBV4-1, the J gene TRBJ2-1; TRBD2 aligns across 8 bases. V gave up 1 base and J gave up 8 bases; unmatched junction bases: 7. This CDR3 is 15 amino acids long. Germline-derived CDR1 and CDR2 are MGHRA and YSYEKL.